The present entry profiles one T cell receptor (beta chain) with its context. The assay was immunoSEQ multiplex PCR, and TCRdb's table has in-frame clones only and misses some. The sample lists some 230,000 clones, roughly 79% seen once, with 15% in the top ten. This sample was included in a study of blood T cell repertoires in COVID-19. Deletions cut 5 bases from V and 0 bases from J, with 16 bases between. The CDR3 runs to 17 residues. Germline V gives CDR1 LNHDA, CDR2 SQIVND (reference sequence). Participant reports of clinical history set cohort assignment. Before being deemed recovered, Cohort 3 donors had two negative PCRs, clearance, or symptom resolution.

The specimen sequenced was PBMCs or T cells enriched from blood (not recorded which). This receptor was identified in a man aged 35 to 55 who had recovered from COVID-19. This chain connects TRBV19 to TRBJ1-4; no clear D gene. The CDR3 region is CASSPDSISATNEKLFF. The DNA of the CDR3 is TGTGCCAGTAGTCCCGACTCAATATCAGCAACTAATGAAAAACTGTTTTTT.